These 24 T cell receptor beta chains share one sample of origin, sequenced in a study of T cells in women clearing cervical HPV infection (dated by TCRdb to between 2017 and 2018). Receptors were amplified or captured by the immunoSEQ multiplex PCR assay. In TCRdb, the immuneACCESS table is reduced to in-frame sequences with V and J assigned. These tables do not hold every clone; where another copy was compared, an unresolved V gene accounts for under half, and the others remain unexplained. The sample's records list tens of thousands of clones. 1.4% of the sample rests with the top ten. Sequences were obtained from blood buffy coat. These receptors all stem from a woman aged 18 to 75 with a cervical HPV16 infection that either progressed to CIN3+ or cleared (not recorded which).

This clone shows up as medium-sized by frequency. The sequence runs out 3 residues before the end of the CDR3; the remainder is reconstructed from the germline J gene. This chain uses TRBV29-1 with TRBJ2-3; 7 positions agree with TRBD1. This CDR3 comprises 13 residues. Germline V gene data show CDR1 as SQVTM and CDR2 as ANQGSEA. With V trimmed by 8 bases and J by 4 bases, 9 bases remained unmatched. CDR3 DNA, as far as it was read: TGCAGCACCTTGGGACAGAGCTCAGATACG. Translating it yields CSTLGQSSDT. The whole CDR3 protein is CSTLGQSSDTQYF.

About this clone: The read comes to an end 3 residues before the CDR3 does, leaving the germline J gene to fill in the end. The chain couples TRBV2 to TRBJ2-3, with 11 positions matching TRBD2. The CDR3 has 17 residues. The germline V gene has CDR1 SNHLY and CDR2 FYNNEI. Germline trimming cut 7 bases from V and 4 bases from J; bases unmatched to any gene: 13. The sequenced part of the CDR3 DNA is TGTGCCAGCACCCCTCTAGCGGGGGGATTTCGGGCAGATACG. It is translated as CASTPLAGGFRADT. The full CDR3 sequence reads CASTPLAGGFRADTQYF. Complete variable domain (other parts from reference TRBV2 and TRBJ2-3): EPEVTQTPSHQVTQMGQEVILRCVPISNHLYFYWYRQILGQKVEFLVSFYNNEISEKSEIFDDQFSVERPDGSNFTLKIRSTKLEDSAMYFCASTPLAGGFRADTQYFGPGTRLTVL.

On this clone itself: The read falls 3 residues short of the CDR3 end, and the missing part is taken from the germline J gene. This chain connects TRBV19 to TRBJ2-3; D is unresolved. Germline values: CDR1 LNHDA, CDR2 SQIVND (reference sequence). This CDR3 is 13 amino acids long. CDR3 amino acids: CASSISASETQYF. The part of the CDR3 DNA that was read is TGTGCCAGTAGTATTTCAGCGTCGGAGACG.

Note on this clone: The read falls 3 residues short of the CDR3 end, and the missing part is taken from the germline J gene. This chain uses TRBV5-1 with TRBJ2-3; the match to TRBD2 covers 8 bases. After removal of 4 bases from V and 5 bases from J, the junction contained 6 bases not matched to a gene. The CDR3 contains 14 residues. Germline values: CDR1 SGHRS, CDR2 YFSETQ. The CDR3 protein is CASSPGGGRDTQYF. The DNA read from the CDR3 is TGCGCCAGCAGCCCTGGCGGGGGGCGAGATACG.

Worth noting for this clone: From the germline J gene comes the end of the CDR3, since the read stops 3 residues before it. The V gene is TRBV19, the J gene TRBJ2-7, with 7 bases lining up with TRBD1. There are 13 residues in the CDR3. V shed 8 bases and J 3 bases; nucleotides not matched to a gene: 7. Germline CDR1 and CDR2: LNHDA and SQIVND (reference sequence). The CDR3 reads CASAPGQIYEQYF. The sequenced part of the CDR3 DNA is TGTGCCAGTGCACCGGGACAGATCTACGAG.

As regards this clone: The read is 3 residues too short to cover the CDR3 end, so that end is filled in from the germline J gene. The rearrangement joins TRBV20-1 to TRBJ1-1; no reliable D call. Germline lookup yields CDR1 DFQATT and CDR2 SNEGSKA (reference sequence). Trimming left V 3 bases short and J 4 bases short, with 6 bases between. CDR3 size: 11 residues. Here the CDR3 reads CSARAGTEAFF. The sequenced part of the CDR3 DNA is TGCAGTGCTAGGGCGGGCACTGAA.

Concerning this clone itself: The read gets to within 3 residues of the CDR3 end, and the germline J gene fills in the rest. The chain joins TRBV19 to TRBJ2-1; 8 nucleotides align to TRBD2. V shed 7 bases and J 4 bases; nucleotides not matched to a gene: 6. Germline V lookup: CDR1 LNHDA, CDR2 SQIVND (reference sequence). This CDR3 comprises 14 residues. The CDR3 is CASTGGLVYNEQFF. The sequenced CDR3 bases are TGTGCCAGTACCGGGGGACTAGTATACAATGAG.

Of note for this clone: The CDR3 end lies 3 residues beyond the end of the read and is filled in from the germline J gene. The rearrangement uses TRBV20-1 and TRBJ1-6; 9 nucleotides align to TRBD1. The CDR3 length is 15 residues. With 6 bases clipped from V and 9 bases from J, the junction kept 12 bases outside the gene matches. Germline V gene sequence: CDR1 DFQATT, CDR2 SNEGSKA (reference sequence). CDR3 protein: CSATGQGARGSPLHF. CDR3 bases read: TGCAGTGCCACGGGACAGGGTGCGAGGGGTTCACCC.

About this clone: With the read ending 3 residues before the CDR3 end, the germline J gene is used to fill in that end. The J gene is TRBJ2-5, the V gene TRBV7-6; tentatively, D is TRBD2 (5 bases). Per germline, CDR1 SGHVS and CDR2 FNYEAQ. V gave up 1 base and J gave up 2 bases, with 11 bases separating them. This CDR3 has 15 residues. The sequenced part of the CDR3 DNA is TGTGCCAGCAGCTTAGTAGAGGACTTTCAAGAGACC. Translating it yields CASSLVEDFQET. The whole CDR3 sequence is CASSLVEDFQETQYF.

Comment on this clone: The read ends 3 residues shy of where the CDR3 ends; the end is completed using the germline J gene. The chain is built from TRBV19 and TRBJ1-4; D unresolved. Looked up from germline, CDR1 is LNHDA and CDR2 is SQIVND (reference sequence). The CDR3 runs 13 residues. Deletions cut 3 bases from V and 8 bases from J, with 10 bases between. The sequenced part of the CDR3 DNA is TGTGCCAGTAGTATCCTTATCGGGGAAAAA. Translated, it gives CASSILIGEK. The full CDR3 protein reads CASSILIGEKLFF.

As for this clone: The read falls 3 residues short of the CDR3 end, and the missing part is taken from the germline J gene. The chain couples TRBV19 to TRBJ2-4; D uncertain. This CDR3 contains 12 residues. Germline V gene data show CDR1 as LNHDA and CDR2 as SQIVND (reference sequence). Deletions cut 2 bases from V and 7 bases from J, with 6 bases between. The sequenced part of the CDR3 DNA is TGTGCCAGTAGTATAAGAGCGAACATT. This encodes CASSIRANI. The complete CDR3 protein is CASSIRANIQYF. Full variable domain (remainder filled in from reference TRBV19 and TRBJ2-4): DGGITQSPKYLFRKEGQNVTLSCEQNLNHDAMYWYRQDPGQGLRLIYYSQIVNDFQKGDIAEGYSVSREKKESFPLTVTSAQKNPTAFYLCASSIRANIQYFGAGTRLSVL.

Comment on this clone: The read ends 3 residues shy of where the CDR3 ends; the end is completed using the germline J gene. This rearrangement joins TRBV20-1 to TRBJ2-7, with D maybe TRBD1 (5 bases). Per germline, CDR1 DFQATT and CDR2 SNEGSKA (reference sequence). CDR3 length equals 13 residues. Trimming took 6 bases from V and 6 from J, leaving 18 bases between them. CDR3 loop: CSAEVGDASEQYF. CDR3 bases read: TGCAGTGCAGAAGTAGGGGATGCTAGCGAG.

On this clone: The missing CDR3 end, 3 residues past where the read stops, is filled in from the germline J gene. The rearrangement links TRBV20-1 to TRBJ2-5, with D possibly being TRBD2 (7 bases). The germline V and J ends were trimmed by 3 bases and 0 bases, with 20 bases remaining between them. Germline CDR1 is DFQATT and CDR2 is SNEGSKA (reference sequence). The CDR3 runs 17 residues. CDR3 residues: CSASSWGGRGNQETQYF. The DNA read from the CDR3 is TGCAGTGCTAGTTCATGGGGGGGGAGGGGGAACCAAGAGACC.

As regards this clone: The read is 3 residues too short to cover the CDR3 end, so that end is filled in from the germline J gene. This chain uses TRBV5-6 with TRBJ1-6; 8 nucleotides align to TRBD1. The CDR3 contains 14 residues. In germline, CDR1 is SGHDT, CDR2 YYEEEE. The ends lost 4 bases at V and 9 bases at J; junction bases unmatched: 6. The CDR3 DNA, read in part, is TGTGCCAGCAGCCGAGCGACAGGGGCTTCACCC. It translates to CASSRATGASP. The CDR3 as a whole reads CASSRATGASPLHF.

As concerns this clone: The read stops 3 residues short of the end of the CDR3; the missing end is completed from the germline J gene. The genes are TRBV7-2 and TRBJ1-2, with 7 bases that match TRBD1. There are 11 residues in the CDR3. The germline V gene encodes CDR1 SGHTA and CDR2 FQGNSA. CDR3 region: CASSLTGWYTF. The sequenced CDR3 bases are TGTGCCAGCAGCTTGACAGGGTGG.

The CDR3 protein is CASSRHRGDTEAFF. Partial CDR3 DNA: TGTGCCAGTAGTCGTCACAGGGGTGACACTGAA. The chain is built from TRBV19 and TRBJ1-1, with 7 bases aligning to TRBD1. The sequence runs out 3 residues before the end of the CDR3; the remainder is reconstructed from the germline J gene. Germline V gene data show CDR1 as LNHDA and CDR2 as SQIVND (reference sequence). Trimming cost V 5 bases and J 3 bases; bases outside gene matches: 6. The length of the CDR3 is 14 residues. Full variable domain (rest looked up from reference TRBV19 and TRBJ1-1): DGGITQSPKYLFRKEGQNVTLSCEQNLNHDAMYWYRQDPGQGLRLIYYSQIVNDFQKGDIAEGYSVSREKKESFPLTVTSAQKNPTAFYLCASSRHRGDTEAFFGQGTRLTVV.

On this clone itself: The sequence runs out 3 residues before the end of the CDR3; the remainder is reconstructed from the germline J gene. The V gene is TRBV7-3, the J gene TRBJ2-1; a possible D gene is TRBD2 (6 bases). Trimming pared 3 bases from V and 7 bases from J, leaving 7 bases between. CDR1 and CDR2 from the germline V gene are SGHTA and FQGTGA. CDR3 size: 12 residues. CDR3 protein: CASSFAGNEQFF. The DNA read from the CDR3 is TGTGCCAGCAGCTTCGCGGGGAATGAG.

As to this clone: The observed sequence ends 3 residues before the CDR3 terminus, with the missing tail filled in from the germline J gene. This chain joins TRBV7-2 and TRBJ1-2; 9 bases agree with TRBD1. The CDR3 is made up of 14 amino acids. In germline, CDR1 is SGHTA, CDR2 FQGNSA. Trimming took 4 bases from V and 7 from J; bases not matched to a gene: 7. CDR3 sequence: CASSSWTGVGGYTF. The part of the CDR3 DNA that was read is TGTGCCAGCAGCTCTTGGACAGGGGTGGGTGGC. The entire variable domain, with the rest obtained from reference TRBV7-2 and TRBJ1-2, is as follows: GAGVSQSPSNKVTEKGKDVELRCDPISGHTALYWYRQSLGQGLEFLIYFQGNSAPDKSGLPSDRFSAERTGGSVSTLTIQRTQQEDSAVYLCASSSWTGVGGYTFGSGTRLTVV.

Worth noting for this clone: The read halts 3 residues ahead of the CDR3 end, with the missing end drawn from the germline J gene. This sequence joins TRBV7-2 and TRBJ1-2, with D unresolved. Germline V gene data show CDR1 as SGHTA and CDR2 as FQGNSA. The CDR3 is made up of 15 amino acids. The CDR3 sequence: CASSLAVAAGDTYTF. CDR3 DNA, as far as it was read: TGTGCCAGCAGCTTAGCTGTGGCGGCCGGAGATACC.

As concerns this clone: The read ends 3 residues shy of where the CDR3 ends; the end is completed using the germline J gene. The gene calls are TRBV29-1 and TRBJ2-4; D remains unclear. Trimming cost V 2 bases and J 0 bases, with 11 bases left between them. This CDR3 is 15 amino acids long. The germline CDR1 and CDR2 sequences are SQVTM and ANQGSEA. CDR3 DNA, as far as it was read: TGCAGCGTTGAATTCCAGGAACTAGCCAAAAACATT. Protein sequence: CSVEFQELAKNI. From start to end, the CDR3 is CSVEFQELAKNIQYF.

Note on this clone: The CDR3 end is not reached by the read, which stops 3 residues before it; the germline J gene fills it in. The V call is TRBV11-1, the J call TRBJ1-2; possible D gene TRBD1, 6 bases. The V end lost 3 bases, the J end lost 6 bases, and 8 bases lay between the germline ends. This CDR3 has 12 amino acids. Germline CDR1 and CDR2: SGHAT and FQDESV (reference sequence). CDR3 DNA, as far as it was read: TGTGCCAGCAGCTTCCAGGGGAATGGC. This encodes CASSFQGNG. The complete CDR3 protein is CASSFQGNGYTF.

Comment on this clone: The CDR3 goes on 3 residues after the read ends, and that part is filled in from the germline J gene. This chain connects TRBV18 to TRBJ2-7; 11 bases line up with TRBD2. The CDR3 is made up of 17 amino acids. The germline V gene has CDR1 KGHSH and CDR2 LQKENI. The J segment lost 1 base and the V segment lost 0 bases, leaving 5 bases of the junction unmatched. The CDR3 reads CASSPPLAGGGSYEQYF. CDR3 DNA (partial): TGTGCCAGCTCACCACCCCTAGCGGGAGGCGGGTCCTACGAG. Based on the CDR3 plus reference TRBV18 and TRBJ2-7, the full variable domain is NAGVMQNPRHLVRRRGQEARLRCSPMKGHSHVYWYRQLPEEGLKFMVYLQKENIIDESGMPKERFSAEFPKEGPSILRIQQVVRGDSAAYFCASSPPLAGGGSYEQYFGPGTRLTVT.

The sequenced part of the CDR3 DNA is TGTGCCAGCAGCCCGGTCAGGGAGGCTGGC. It translates to CASSPVREAG. The full CDR3 protein is CASSPVREAGYTF. This chain connects TRBV5-6 to TRBJ1-2, with D possibly TRBD1 on 5 matching bases. The read ends 3 residues early relative to the CDR3; the germline J gene fills the gap. Germline CDR1 SGHDT, CDR2 YYEEEE. There are 13 residues in the CDR3. The V end lost 4 bases, the J end lost 7 bases, and 14 bases lay between the germline ends.

Note on this clone: The read comes to an end 3 residues before the CDR3 does, leaving the germline J gene to fill in the end. This rearrangement joins TRBV29-1 to TRBJ2-7, with D unresolved. The CDR3 contains 11 residues. V gave up 6 bases and J gave up 0 bases, with 6 bases separating them. Germline V gives CDR1 SQVTM, CDR2 ANQGSEA. CDR3 DNA (partial): TGCAGCGTCCGCAGCTCCTACGAG. It is translated as CSVRSSYE. The full CDR3 is CSVRSSYEQYF.